The T cell receptor (beta chain) under discussion was sequenced for a study of cytomegalovirus exposure and HLA in healthy donors. Study-wide results and limits: Whilst most TCR sequences proved rare, a subset of public TCRs occurred across many donors. TCR association rates varied by HLA locus in a later analysis, with DRB1 highest and HLA-C lowest. A previous analysis found most TCR beta V segments productive roughly 90% or roughly 30% of the time. The listing of approximately 160 TCR beta chains classed them as cytomegalovirus-associated.

This clone was seen once. No antigen is known for it. Both 60 Vbeta primers and 13 Jbeta primers went into the PCR. The assay was immunoSEQ multiplex PCR, and TCRdb's table has in-frame clones only and misses some. The sample comprises some 120,000 clones, approximately 80% of which are singletons, and 1% rests with the top ten. Sequenced input: PBMCs. The source of this sequence is a man in his forties or fifties in good health and CMV-seronegative.

In DNA, the CDR3 is TGTGCCAGCAGTTCCCCCGGTGTAGGGGGTGTCACTGAAGCTTTCTTT. This codes for CASSSPGVGGVTEAFF. The J gene is TRBJ1-1, the V gene TRBV28; a possible D gene is TRBD1 (6 bases). The CDR3 has 16 amino acids. Trimming took off 4 bases at V and 4 bases at J, with 19 bases between the two ends. Germline V lookup: CDR1 MDHEN, CDR2 SYDVKM.